These 7 T cell receptor beta chains share one sample of origin, sequenced in a study of cytomegalovirus exposure and HLA in healthy donors. A multiplex PCR was run with 60 Vbeta primers and 13 Jbeta primers. Clones were sequenced by immunoSEQ multiplex PCR, and TCRdb holds only the in-frame ones, with some missing. The sample shows about 120,000 clones, over 75% of them seen only once. Material: PBMCs. These receptors all come from a man aged 40-49 years in good health and CMV-seronegative.

V gene TRBV7-2 combines with J gene TRBJ2-5, with D tentatively TRBD1 (5 bases). CDR3 length: 14 residues. V dropped 5 bases and J dropped 5 bases, with 15 bases sitting between them. The germline CDR1 and CDR2 sequences are SGHTA and FQGNSA. CDR3 sequence reads: CASSRAGSGETQYF. The CDR3 bases are TGTGCCAGCAGCCGAGCAGGGTCTGGGGAGACCCAGTACTTC. Drawing the rest from reference TRBV7-2 and TRBJ2-5, the complete variable domain is GAGVSQSPSNKVTEKGKDVELRCDPISGHTALYWYRQSLGQGLEFLIYFQGNSAPDKSGLPSDRFSAERTGGSVSTLTIQRTQQEDSAVYLCASSRAGSGETQYFGPGTRLLVL.

J is TRBJ2-1 and V is TRBV5-1; D possibly corresponds to TRBD1 (6 bases). Deletions cut 0 bases from V and 0 bases from J, with 13 bases between. The CDR3 loop spans 17 amino acids. Germline CDR1 SGHRS, CDR2 YFSETQ. For the CDR3, the DNA is TGCGCCAGCAGCTTGGACCCGGGACATAGCTCCTACAATGAGCAGTTCTTC. This translates into CASSLDPGHSSYNEQFF.

This chain uses TRBV5-1 with TRBJ1-5; TRBD1 aligns across 9 bases. This CDR3 contains 14 residues. Trimming cost V 4 bases and J 6 bases; bases outside gene matches: 5. CDR1 is SGHRS, CDR2 YFSETQ, per germline. Here the CDR3 DNA reads TGCGCCAGCAGCAGGACAGGGGAAGGTCAGCCCCAGCATTTT. Protein sequence: CASSRTGEGQPQHF.

The V call is TRBV5-6, the J call TRBJ1-1; maybe TRBD1 (5 bases). Germline assignment: CDR1 SGHDT and CDR2 YYEEEE. There are 15 residues in the CDR3. V was cut by 7 bases and J by 0 bases, with 16 bases left in between. The CDR3 sequence is CASSQGSNMNTEAFF. The CDR3 region has the DNA TGTGCCAGCTCTCAGGGAAGCAACATGAACACTGAAGCTTTCTTT.

This chain connects TRBV6-5 to TRBJ1-2; 9 bases agree with TRBD1. Per the germline V gene, CDR1 is MNHEY and CDR2 is SVGAGI. The CDR3 runs 13 residues. After removal of 5 bases from V and 12 bases from J, the junction contained 10 bases not matched to a gene. The CDR3 coding sequence is TGTGCCAGCAGTGACACCGGGACAGGGTGTAACACCTTC. This translates into CASSDTGTGCNTF.

The chain has TRBV4-2 and TRBJ2-1, with TRBD2 matching 14 bases. V was clipped by 4 bases and J by 10 bases; unmatched bases: 9. In germline, CDR1 is LGHNA, CDR2 YNFKEQ. This CDR3 contains 16 residues. As DNA, the CDR3 is TGTGCCAGCAGCCGGCTGACTAGCGGGAGGGGGGAGGAGCAGTTCTTC. It translates to CASSRLTSGRGEEQFF.

This clone showed up just once. The chain has TRBV5-1 and TRBJ2-1; TRBD2 might be the D (6 bases). The CDR3 runs to 14 residues. Germline V gene lookup returns CDR1 SGHRS and CDR2 YFSETQ. V shed 4 bases and J shed 3 bases, with 11 bases lying between them. CDR3 protein: CASSPSGGYNEQFF. The CDR3 coding sequence is TGCGCCAGCAGCCCGTCCGGGGGCTACAATGAGCAGTTCTTC.